Included here is one TCR beta chain sequence, with context. Its antigen is not identified. The primer mix had 60 Vbeta and 13 Jbeta primers. Sequenced by immunoSEQ multiplex PCR; TCRdb stores in-frame clones only, minus some. The table includes 160,000 or so clones, 65% to 85% detected once. This entry belongs to a study of cytomegalovirus exposure and HLA in healthy donors. Looking at the study overall: Among a few hundred genotyped donors, about 83% fell in the Caucasian-associated ancestry cluster.

With 0 bases clipped from V and 0 bases from J, the junction kept 2 bases outside the gene matches. There are 15 residues in the CDR3. Germline CDR1 reads SGHNT; CDR2 reads YYREEE (reference sequence). Study results and caveats: Among TCR sequences, most were rare, though some public TCRs appeared in many donors.

This rearrangement joins TRBV5-4 to TRBJ1-2; 7 positions agree with TRBD1. The source is a man aged 50-59 years in good health and CMV-seropositive. The sequencing sample was made of PBMCs. The CDR3 DNA is TGTGCCAGCAGCTTGGGGCAGGGGGCTAACTATGGCTACACCTTC. Translating it yields CASSLGQGANYGYTF.